This record covers a single T cell receptor (beta chain). This specimen comes from a study of blood T cell repertoires in COVID-19. Study summary: Material from acute and convalescent COVID-19 was sourced from the United States, Italy and Spain. PBMCs, B-cell-depleted T cells, or T cells provided the cDNA or gDNA that made up the material.

Per the original data handling: Scientists estimated how many nucleated cells there were by amplifying reference gene primers. Sequencing used immunoSEQ multiplex PCR; TCRdb keeps in-frame clones, though not all of them. Clonal size and the V and J genes are those of that table, whereas D and trimming came from the DNA. The data hold nearly 45,000 clones, with about 85% observed a single time. Germline V gene lookup returns CDR1 LGHDT and CDR2 YNNKEL (reference sequence). CDR3 length: 14 amino acids. V was cut by 3 bases and J by 7 bases, with 13 bases left in between. The source material was peripheral blood. The genes are TRBV3-1 (or the pseudogene TRBV3-2) and TRBJ2-1; possible D gene TRBD2, 5 bases. The sequence came from a woman older than 75 in a cohort sampled during active or convalescent COVID-19. The CDR3 sequence is CASSHLERRNEQFF. The CDR3 region has the DNA TGTGCCAGCAGCCACCTTGAGCGGAGAAATGAGCAGTTCTTC.